This T cell receptor (beta chain) was observed in a study of blood T cell repertoires in COVID-19. As for the study in general: The cDNA or gDNA used as material had been derived from T cells, B-cell-depleted T cells, or PBMCs.

The V gene lost 3 bases and the J gene lost 5 bases, with 13 bases spanning the gap. Germline values: CDR1 MNHNS, CDR2 SASEGT. The CDR3 covers 15 residues. Measured with immunoSEQ multiplex PCR; TCRdb has only the in-frame clones, and not every one. Of about 120,000 clones listed, about 83% are singletons. This clone has just a few counts. Participant-reported clinical history was the basis for cohort assignment. The sequence was obtained from a woman under 40 who had recovered from COVID-19. The rearrangement uses TRBV6-1 and TRBJ1-4; possibly TRBD1 for D (6 bases). The specimen was PBMCs or T cells enriched from blood (not recorded which). The CDR3 loop reads CASSDRGGANEKLFF. In nucleotides, the CDR3 is TGTGCCAGCAGTGACCGGGGGGGGGCAAATGAAAAACTGTTTTTT.